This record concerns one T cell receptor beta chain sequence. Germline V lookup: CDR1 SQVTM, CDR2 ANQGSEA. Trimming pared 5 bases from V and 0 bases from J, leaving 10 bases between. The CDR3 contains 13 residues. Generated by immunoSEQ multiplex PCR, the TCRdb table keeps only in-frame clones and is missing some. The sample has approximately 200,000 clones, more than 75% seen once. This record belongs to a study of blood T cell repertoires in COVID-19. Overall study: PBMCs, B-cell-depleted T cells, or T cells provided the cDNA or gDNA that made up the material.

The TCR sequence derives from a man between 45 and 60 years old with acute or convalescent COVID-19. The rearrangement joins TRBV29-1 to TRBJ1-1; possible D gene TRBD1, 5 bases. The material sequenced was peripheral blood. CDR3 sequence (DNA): TGCAGCGTTACGAGACAGCTGAACACTGAAGCTTTCTTT. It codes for CSVTRQLNTEAFF.